This T cell receptor (beta chain) was sequenced for a study of Ad26.COV2.S vaccination and SARS-CoV-2 variants. Study in general: Ad26.COV2.S given intramuscularly, once or twice 56 days apart.

General observations from the study: Relative to placebo recipients, vaccine recipients exhibited elevated spike-specific TCR breadth.

Measured with immunoSEQ multiplex PCR; TCRdb has only the in-frame clones, and not every one. The sample gives approximately 460,000 clones, roughly nine tenths of which show up once; under 2% is in the top ten. Germline V lookup: CDR1 SGDLS, CDR2 YYNGEE. The length of the CDR3 is 16 residues. V trimming: 3 bases; J trimming: 5 bases; junction bases outside the gene matches: 8. To note about this clone: Its matching antigen is unknown.

Treatment in this sample: some 19 received Ad26.COV2.S at low or high dose, single or two shots; roughly 5 received placebo; per-sample allocation not given. Sample collection was performed on day 63 after the first vaccine or placebo injection. Vaccination used an Ad26 vector expressing Wuhan-strain SARS-CoV-2 spike. The receptor's source is a person between 18 and 60 years old who received the Ad26.COV2.S COVID-19 vaccine or a placebo. The genes are TRBV9 and TRBJ1-3, with TRBD1 matching over 10 bases. This specimen consisted of peripheral blood, obtained in a trial of Ad26.COV2.S vaccine versus placebo. CDR3 DNA: TGTGCCAGCAGCGGGTCCCGGGACAGGGGAAGAAACACCATATATTTT. It specifies CASSGSRDRGRNTIYF.